This is a list of T cell receptor beta chains from one sample in a study of blood T cell repertoires in COVID-19. Measured with immunoSEQ multiplex PCR; TCRdb has only the in-frame clones, and not every one. The sample carries about 270,000 clones, around 84% recorded once. Sequencing was carried out using PBMCs or T cells enriched from blood (not recorded which). These receptors were taken from a man between 18 and 29 years old who had recovered from COVID-19. Both conserved end residues are part of each CDR3. The D gene is left open where the match is weak. Size is stated for part of the rows, as once, few or many counts, or as a class when the clone is expanded.

>TRBD1|14|.|TRBJ1-2|TRBV7-8
TGTGCCAGCAGCTTGGGACAGGGACCCTATGGCTACACCTTC
CASSLGQGPYGYTF
>TRBD1|16|.|TRBJ1-2|TRBV28
TGTGCCAGCAGTTTACAGGACAGGGGGCGCTGGTATGGCTACACCTTC
CASSLQDRGRWYGYTF
>.|16|.|TRBJ2-7|TRBV4-2
TGTGCCAGCAGCCAAGATTCCGGAAAGCGGGTATACGAGCAGTACTTC
CASSQDSGKRVYEQYF
>.|18|.|TRBJ2-7|TRBV28
TGTGCCAGCAGCTTCGGCTCTGTTTTCGGCAGGTATACCTACGAGCAGTACTTC
CASSFGSVFGRYTYEQYF
>TRBD1|17|.|TRBJ2-2|TRBV27
TGTGCCAGCAGTTCTCTCTGGACAGGGGGGATCACCGGGGAGCTGTTTTTT
CASSSLWTGGITGELFF
>.|16|.|TRBJ1-4|TRBV28
TGTGCCAGCAGCTACTCATCCGGGACTCCTAATGAAAAACTGTTTTTT
CASSYSSGTPNEKLFF
>.|14|.|TRBJ1-1|TRBV18
TGTGCCAGCTCACCACCTTCAGTGAACACTGAAGCTTTCTTT
CASSPPSVNTEAFF
>TRBD1|17|.|TRBJ1-3|TRBV29-1
TGCAGCGTTGAAGGACCGGACAGGGAGGCCTCTGGAAACACCATATATTTT
CSVEGPDREASGNTIYF
>.|14|.|TRBJ1-6|TRBV23-1
TGCGCCAGCAGTCAAGCGTGCCCGAATTCACCCCTCCACTTT
CASSQACPNSPLHF
>.|13|few|TRBJ1-1|TRBV6-1
TGTGCCAGCAGTGATTGGACTGTCCCTGAAGCTTTCTTT
CASSDWTVPEAFF
>.|13|.|TRBJ1-2|TRBV5-8
TGTGCCAGCAGCTTGACGGGTAATCATGGCTACACCTTC
CASSLTGNHGYTF
>.|13|.|TRBJ2-5|TRBV19
TGTGCCAGTAGCGGGACTTTCCAAGAGACCCAGTACTTC
CASSGTFQETQYF
>.|15|.|TRBJ2-1|TRBV18
TGTGCCAGCTCCTCGGGTGGTACCGTCTACAATGAGCAGTTCTTC
CASSSGGTVYNEQFF
>TRBD2|15|.|TRBJ2-5|TRBV5-1
TGCGCCAGCCGCGCTAGCGGGAGGGCCGGGGAGACCCAGTACTTC
CASRASGRAGETQYF
>TRBD1|15|.|TRBJ1-6|TRBV15
TGTGCCACCAGCAGCAGACAGGGGTTGCATTCACCCCTCCACTTT
CATSSRQGLHSPLHF
>.|16|.|TRBJ2-3|TRBV4-2
TGTGCCAGCAGCCTGACCGAGGCCGGTAGCACAGATACGCAGTATTTT
CASSLTEAGSTDTQYF
>.|16|.|TRBJ2-1|TRBV21-1
TGTGCCAGCAGCAAAGCGTTTTGCCAGGGATTAAATGAGCAGTTCTTC
CASSKAFCQGLNEQFF
>TRBD1|15|few|TRBJ2-7|TRBV5-1
TGCGCCAGCAGAAACCCGGGACAGGGACACTACGAGCAGTACTTC
CASRNPGQGHYEQYF
>.|13|.|TRBJ1-2|TRBV27
TGTGCCAGCAGTTTATCGAGTGGGGCAGGCTACACCTTC
CASSLSSGAGYTF
>.|18|once|TRBJ1-3|TRBV21-1
TGTGCCAGCAGCAAAGAGCGGCGGGGACGAAGATTTGGAAACACCATATATTTT
CASSKERRGRRFGNTIYF
>TRBD1|14|.|TRBJ2-7|TRBV7-3
TGTGCCAGCAGCCTCGGGACAGGGCCGGGCGAGCAGTACTTC
CASSLGTGPGEQYF
>.|15|.|TRBJ2-1|TRBV10-1
TGCGCCAGCAGTGACCTCCGCCGGGTTGACAATGAGCAGTTCTTC
CASSDLRRVDNEQFF
>.|13|once|TRBJ2-7|TRBV30
TGTGCCTGGAGTCGGGTTAACCCACAGGGGCAGTACTTC
CAWSRVNPQGQYF
>TRBD1|14|.|TRBJ2-5|TRBV30
TGTGCCTGGAGGACGACAGGGTACGAGGAGACCCAGTACTTC
CAWRTTGYEETQYF
>.|12|once|TRBJ1-2|TRBV6-5
TGTGCCAGCAGTTACCGCGGAAATGGCTACACCTTC
CASSYRGNGYTF
>TRBD1|14|.|TRBJ2-7|TRBV10-3
TGTGCCACCACTATACAGGGGAGCTCCTACGAGCAGTACTTC
CATTIQGSSYEQYF
>.|13|.|TRBJ2-3|TRBV28
TGTGCCAGCAGTCGCGGGAGCACAGATACGCAGTATTTT
CASSRGSTDTQYF
>.|13|once|TRBJ1-6|TRBV12-3/TRBV12-4
TGTGCCAGCAGTTCGTCAGGGGTCCCACCCCTCCACTTT
CASSSSGVPPLHF
>.|14|once|TRBJ1-1|TRBV2
TGTGCCAGCATGCTCAGGGCGAGGAACACTGAAGCTTTCTTT
CASMLRARNTEAFF
>.|16|.|TRBJ2-1|TRBV5-5
TGTGCCAGCAGCTTAGCGGAGAGGGTCTCCTACAATGAGCAGTTCTTC
CASSLAERVSYNEQFF
>TRBD1|15|.|TRBJ2-5|TRBV28
TGTGCCAGCAGCCATGGGGGACAGGGACAAGAGACCCAGTACTTC
CASSHGGQGQETQYF
>TRBD1|13|.|TRBJ1-2|TRBV6-5
TGTGCCAGCAGGGCTGACAGGGCTAACGGCTACACCTTC
CASRADRANGYTF
>TRBD2|15|few|TRBJ2-5|TRBV10-1
TGCGCCAGCAGTGATGTGACTAGCGGTGTCAGGACCCAGTACTTC
CASSDVTSGVRTQYF
>.|16|.|TRBJ2-7|TRBV19
TGTGCCAGTAGCTATAGTAGCGGTGGGTATACCTACGAGCAGTACTTC
CASSYSSGGYTYEQYF
>TRBD1|14|.|TRBJ1-2|TRBV3-1/TRBV3-2
TGTGCCAGCAGCCAGATGACAGGGGAGTCACGCTACACCTTC
CASSQMTGESRYTF
>.|12|.|TRBJ2-3|TRBV30
TGTGCCCGGGGAGAGGGGCCAGATACGCAGTATTTT
CARGEGPDTQYF
>TRBD2|14|once|TRBJ2-5|TRBV5-1
TGCGCCAGCAGCGGGGGACTAGCGGGGGAGACCCAGTACTTC
CASSGGLAGETQYF
>.|11|.|TRBJ2-1|TRBV27
TGTGCCAGTTCCAGGGGCCATGAGCAGTTCTTC
CASSRGHEQFF
>.|17|.|TRBJ2-7|TRBV27
TGTGCCAGCAGTTTATCGATGCGGGTAGGTACGGCCTACGAGCAGTACTTC
CASSLSMRVGTAYEQYF
>.|13|once|TRBJ1-1|TRBV12-3/TRBV12-4
TGTGCCAGCAGTTTAGGGGCCCACGTCGAGGCTTTCTTT
CASSLGAHVEAFF
>TRBD2|13|.|TRBJ2-5|TRBV30
TGTGCCTGGAGTCTCAGGGAGGGGGAGACCCAGTACTTC
CAWSLREGETQYF
>.|13|.|TRBJ1-5|TRBV30
TGTGCCTGGGCCAGGAATAGCAATCAGCCCCAGCATTTT
CAWARNSNQPQHF
>TRBD1|14|.|TRBJ1-1|TRBV28
TGTGCCAGCAGTTCAGGGGGAGGGAACACTGAAGCTTTCTTT
CASSSGGGNTEAFF
>.|14|.|TRBJ2-7|TRBV5-4
TGTGCCAGCAGCGTCGAACCTGGCAGCTACGAGCAGTACTTC
CASSVEPGSYEQYF